The following is a T cell receptor (beta chain) sequence with its context. Data came from immunoSEQ multiplex PCR; TCRdb stores just in-frame clones and leaves some out. Among about 31,000 clones listed, approximately 88% were seen once. These data originate in a study of blood T cell repertoires in COVID-19. Overall study: Specimens from acute and convalescent COVID-19 originated in the United States, Italy and Spain. T cells, B-cell-depleted T cells, or PBMCs supplied cDNA or gDNA.

The CDR3 is made up of 15 amino acids. V trimming: 3 bases; J trimming: 1 base; junction bases outside the gene matches: 6. Looked up from germline, CDR1 is SGHKS and CDR2 is YYEKEE (reference sequence). Sequencing was performed on peripheral blood. The chain uses TRBV5-5 and TRBJ2-5, with 7 bases matching TRBD1. This receptor was identified in a woman aged 40 to 50 with active or convalescent COVID-19. The CDR3 loop is CASSSLGGPQETQYF. CDR3 sequence (DNA): TGTGCCAGCAGCTCACTAGGGGGCCCCCAAGAGACCCAGTACTTC. Full variable domain (missing parts from reference TRBV5-5 and TRBJ2-5): DAGVTQSPTHLIKTRGQQVTLRCSPISGHKSVSWYQQVLGQGPQFIFQYYEKEERGRGNFPDRFSARQFPNYSSELNVNALLLGDSALYLCASSSLGGPQETQYFGPGTRLLVL.